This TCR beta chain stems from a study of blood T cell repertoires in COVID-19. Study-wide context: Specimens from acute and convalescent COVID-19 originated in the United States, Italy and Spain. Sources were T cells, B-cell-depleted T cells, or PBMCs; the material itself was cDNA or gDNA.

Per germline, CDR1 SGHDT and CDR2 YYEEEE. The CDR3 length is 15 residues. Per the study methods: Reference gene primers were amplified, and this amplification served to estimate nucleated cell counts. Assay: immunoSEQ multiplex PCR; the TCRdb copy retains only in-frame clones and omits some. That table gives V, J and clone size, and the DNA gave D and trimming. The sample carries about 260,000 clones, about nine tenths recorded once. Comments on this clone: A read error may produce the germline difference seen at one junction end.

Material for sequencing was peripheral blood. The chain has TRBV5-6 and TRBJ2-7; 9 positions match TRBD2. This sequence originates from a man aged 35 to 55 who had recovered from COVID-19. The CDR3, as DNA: TGTGCCAGCAGCTCGAGAGGGGCGACTAGCGGAAAAGCCTCCTTC. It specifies CASSSRGATSGKASF.